This T cell receptor beta chain was identified during a study of a mutant IDH1 vaccine in newly diagnosed glioma. Study context: Each patient was administered eight vaccinations, scheduled in weeks 1, 3, 5, 7, 11, 15, 19 and 23. The earlier regimen, radiotherapy, temozolomide, or both, was most often both.

TCRdb's copy holds only in-frame clones and misses some; the assay was immunoSEQ multiplex PCR. The sample lists roughly 11,000 clones, roughly 84% seen once, with under 7.5% in the top ten. CDR1 and CDR2 from the germline V gene are DFQATT and SNEGSKA (reference sequence). The CDR3 covers 10 residues. Deletions cut 6 bases from V and 0 bases from J, with 2 bases between. This clone was observed a single time. Its cognate antigen is unknown. Time point given: week 5, during vaccination. Mutant IDH1 20-mer peptide, at 300 ug, made up each vaccine dose, with topical imiquimod. This TCR derives from a middle-aged woman with glioma. Some clones in this sample may be carry-over from other donors' samples. The V and J genes are TRBV20-1 and TRBJ2-5; no firm D call. The source was PBMCs, collected from a glioma patient whose treatment included an IDH1 peptide vaccine. CDR3 loop: CSAHQETQYF. Here the CDR3 DNA reads TGCAGTGCACACCAAGAGACCCAGTACTTC.